The next 8 T cell receptor beta chains were all read from a single sample in a study of cytomegalovirus exposure and HLA in healthy donors. In the PCR, 60 Vbeta and 13 Jbeta primers were used. Using immunoSEQ multiplex PCR, the repertoire was profiled, and TCRdb retains in-frame clones only, with some absent. The sample has around 63,000 clones, roughly 80% seen once. The sequenced sample was PBMCs. The origin of the receptors is a woman in her 30s in good health and CMV-seronegative.

This clone was detected only once. V is TRBV19 and J is TRBJ1-2; D not resolved. The V end was cut by 4 bases, the J end by 4 bases, with 7 bases between. Germline-derived CDR1 and CDR2 are LNHDA and SQIVND (reference sequence). The CDR3 sequence is 12 residues long. CDR3 sequence (DNA): TGTGCCAGTAGTAACGAAGCCTATGGCTACACCTTC. It codes for CASSNEAYGYTF.

This sequence joins TRBV28 and TRBJ1-3, with a possible D match to TRBD1 (6 bases). The length of the CDR3 is 16 residues. V lost 4 bases to trimming and J lost 1 base, with 14 bases between them. Germline V lookup: CDR1 MDHEN, CDR2 SYDVKM. The CDR3 nucleotides are TGTGCCAGCAGTTCTCCCCAGGGACAATCTGGAAACACCATATATTTT. It specifies CASSSPQGQSGNTIYF.

The chain recombines TRBV19 with TRBJ2-7; 12 bases are shared with TRBD2. Germline V gene lookup returns CDR1 LNHDA and CDR2 SQIVND (reference sequence). This CDR3 comprises 14 residues. Trimming cost V 6 bases and J 5 bases; bases outside gene matches: 5. The CDR3 loop reads CASSFASGGDEQYF. The CDR3 DNA reads as TGTGCCAGTAGCTTCGCTAGCGGGGGGGACGAGCAGTACTTC.

The CDR3 spells CASSLSGTWSGNTIYF. CDR3 DNA sequence: TGTGCCAGCAGTTTGTCAGGGACATGGTCTGGAAACACCATATATTTT. V is TRBV28 and J is TRBJ1-3; D is possibly TRBD1 (6 bases). CDR1 is MDHEN and CDR2 is SYDVKM in the germline V gene. The ends were cut back, 3 bases at V and 1 base at J, with 13 bases in the middle. CDR3 length equals 16 residues.

Here the CDR3 reads CASSLAGASSGANVLTF. CDR3 nucleotide sequence: TGTGCCAGCAGCTTGGCAGGGGCTAGCTCTGGGGCCAACGTCCTGACTTTC. This chain uses TRBV5-6 with TRBJ2-6; TRBD1 might be the D (6 bases). Germline CDR1 is SGHDT and CDR2 is YYEEEE. V lost 0 bases and J 0 bases, leaving 10 bases between the germline ends. The CDR3 loop spans 17 amino acids.

The V and J genes are TRBV5-1 and TRBJ1-1; D might be TRBD1 (5 bases). The CDR3 runs to 16 residues. V shed 4 bases and J shed 4 bases, with 20 bases lying between them. Germline V gives CDR1 SGHRS, CDR2 YFSETQ. CDR3 DNA sequence: TGCGCCAGCAGCGTACGGACGGGGGTGGTCGCCACTGAAGCTTTCTTT. It specifies CASSVRTGVVATEAFF.

The chain joins TRBV11-1 to TRBJ2-3; 7 bases map to TRBD1. The CDR3 contains 16 residues. CDR1 and CDR2 from the germline V gene are SGHAT and FQDESV (reference sequence). J was trimmed by 6 bases and V by 2 bases; bases with no gene match: 11. CDR3 protein: CASSLTPYTGEDTQYF. The CDR3 DNA reads as TGTGCCAGCAGCTTAACCCCCTATACAGGGGAGGATACGCAGTATTTT.

The V and J genes are TRBV6-1 and TRBJ2-7, with TRBD2 as a possible D gene (7 bases). Trimming shortened V by 5 bases and J by 4 bases, and 12 bases separated the two germline ends. The CDR3 is 13 residues long. Germline CDR1 MNHNS, CDR2 SASEGT. This CDR3 reads CASSRGAKYEQYF. DNA for the CDR3: TGTGCCAGCAGTCGGGGGGCGAAGTACGAGCAGTACTTC.